This T cell receptor beta chain came from a study of PD-1 blockade in classical Hodgkin lymphoma (dated by TCRdb to 2020 to 2021). Regarding the study in general: Nivolumab dosing was 3 mg/kg intravenously every 2 weeks, continuing until either disease progression or unacceptable toxicity. A peripheral blood immune signature of response to PD-1 blockade in classical Hodgkin lymphoma was defined using TCR beta sequencing and CyTOF. Study-wide findings and limitations: Patients starting nivolumab less than 1 year after ASCT had lower diversity and were excluded from later analyses to avoid confounding by immune reconstitution. Newly diagnosed patients were reported to have lower baseline TCR diversity than healthy donors, and relapsed/refractory patients were reported to have lower baseline TCR diversity still. By C4D1, a significant rise was seen in CD4+ TCR diversity but not in CD8+ TCR diversity (p=0.0027 vs p=0.16), and the rise was most apparent among complete responders (p=0.02). The study was limited to a single clinical trial cohort, and causes of repertoire differences, possibly disease activity or prior therapy, remained undefined. Baseline diversity similar to that of newly diagnosed patients was observed in trial patients achieving complete response, whereas significantly lower diversity was observed in partial responders and progressors.

From V the trimming removes 8 bases and from J it removes 0 bases, while the gene matches leave 7 bases of the junction unaccounted for. CDR1 and CDR2 are drawn from the germline V gene: SNHLY, FYNNEI. The CDR3 spans 14 residues, from the cysteine through the phenylalanine. The kept DNA is CDR3 alone, 42 bases in frame from the first base. Note on this clone: What antigen it recognizes has not been identified. Base quality data are lacking; no much larger clone is found one base away.

The sample's time point label, decoded: cycle 2 day 1 (C2D1) of nivolumab. All trial patients had relapsed after autologous stem cell transplantation, with cohorts A, B and C differing in prior brentuximab vedotin exposure. The trial cohort was composed of about 53 patients with relapsed/refractory classical Hodgkin lymphoma, for whom complete response, partial response or progressive disease was recorded as best overall response. Trial patients were treated with single-agent nivolumab in the multi-cohort phase II CheckMate 205 trial. An independent review committee assessed best overall response using the 2007 International Working Group response criteria. Trial PBMCs were collected just before the start of nivolumab (C1D1) and during therapy at cycle 2 day 1 and cycle 4 day 1. Peripheral blood was collected in 8 mL Vacutainer Cell Preparation Tubes, from which PBMCs were isolated by centrifugation and then cryopreserved.

Genomic DNA was extracted with the Qiagen DNeasy kit from unsorted PBMCs and from negatively selected CD4+ and CD8+ fractions. Using primers that anneal to V and J segments, immunoSEQ multiplex PCR amplified the TCR beta CDR3 regions. Amplification bias was minimized using a synthetic immune receptor repertoire, and residual bias was removed computationally after sequencing. Regarding the original processing steps: Custom Python scripts were used to quantify repertoire diversity as the Shannon entropy index. Unsorted, CD4+ and CD8+ repertoires were examined separately, except in combined analyses, for which CD4+ and CD8+ sequences were merged in silico. A clone was considered expanded if an increase in frequency of at least 2-fold after treatment relative to C1D1 was found, and a pseudocount of 0.5 was applied to clones undetected at baseline. Singleton clones were defined as clones with 0 or 1 copy at C1D1, and non-singleton clones were defined as clones with 2 or more copies. Clones expanded in unsorted samples were annotated as CD4+, CD8+ or unknown by matching protein sequences in sorted samples from the same patient. Wilcoxon tests on paired samples were used to test changes in diversity from C1D1 to C4D1. The table was pulled from immuneACCESS by TCRdb, which kept in-frame rearrangements only. Such tables lose some clones; where checked, under half of the loss comes from unresolved V genes, and the rest has no known cause. The V and J calls and the clone size are those of that table, but D and trimming were determined from the DNA. Here the sample has some 18,000 clones; roughly 82% occur a single time. The ten largest clones take up 27% of the sample.

The material was peripheral blood mononuclear cells (PBMCs), obtained before the second cycle of nivolumab. This receptor chain uses TRBV2 and TRBJ2-7; 7 central nucleotides agree with TRBD1. This clonotype was obtained from a human donor with classical Hodgkin lymphoma. The nucleotide sequence is given as TGTGCCAGCTTAGGGGGCCCCATCTCCTACGAGCAGTACTTC. Its translation is CASLGGPISYEQYF.